This TCR beta chain was identified in a study of CXCR3-negative and CXCR3-positive naive CD8 T cells. Study results and limitations: Naive cells positive for CXCR3 carried more hydrophobic TRB CDR3s than CXCR3-negative ones. Memory cells showed distinct TRBV-TRBJ patterns, while the two naive subsets matched. After cryopreservation, expression of CXCR3 was partially reduced, and most assays were run with fresh PBMCs. TCR interaction strength was inferred from TRB CDR3 physicochemistry, as CD5 matched across naive subsets.

Germline V lookup: CDR1 SGHTA, CDR2 FQGNSA. The CDR3 is made up of 15 amino acids. Each TRB cDNA library was prepared by 5' RACE (with UMI labels). With the 5' RACE reads reprocessed, TCRdb shows one record per CDR3 protein and no DNA. The sample table sets out some 100,000 distinct CDR3 sequences. Naive CD8+ T cells carried a CD45RO-CCR7+CD27+CD95- phenotype. Points on this clonotype: Its antigen remains unknown.

V and J are TRBV7-2 and TRBJ2-5; TCRdb's D call, TRBD2, is unchecked because there is no DNA. The sequenced sample was naive CXCR3+ CD8+ T cells from blood. As for subset: CD45RO-CCR7+CD27+CD95- naive CD8+ T cells expressing CXCR3 (TNR3+). This TCR was recovered from a human donor in good health. Some clones in this sample may be carry-over from other donors' samples. This CDR3 reads CASTPGGGAQETQYF.